The T cell receptor beta chain under discussion was sequenced for a study of response to subunit inactivated influenza vaccine. Study-level findings and limits: Authors suggested each seasonal influenza vaccination recruits few new T cells.

CDR3 length: 18 amino acids. V lost 4 bases and J lost 0; bases outside the gene matches: 9. TCRdb re-derived calls from the RT-PCR reads in MiXCR, one entry per CDR3 protein. The table has some 300,000 distinct CDR3 sequences, 20% to 25% seen once. This clonotype was observed a single time. The antigen remains undetermined. Sequencing used PBMCs from blood, obtained less than 22 months after vaccination. The origin of this receptor is a man between 50 and 75 years old who received an inactivated influenza vaccine. This chain uses TRBV12-3 or TRBV12-4 with TRBJ1-5; 10 positions agree with TRBD1. CDR3 in DNA: TGTGCCAGCAGTTGGACCCGGGACAGGGGAAGTAGCAATCAGCCCCAGCATTTT. Amino acid sequence: CASSWTRDRGSSNQPQHF.